The rows below give T cell receptor beta chains drawn from one sample of a study of T-cell memory formation after mild COVID-19. TCRdb analysed the 5' RACE reads with MiXCR anew, one entry per CDR3 protein. Here the sample spans just over 150,000 distinct CDR3 sequences, roughly 28% being singletons. Sequencing input: PBMCs or a T cell subset sorted from them (not recorded which). The receptor set was obtained from an adult woman who had mild COVID-19 (a few samples of this study predate the infection). Cell type and time point are not known. CDR3s include the opening cysteine and the closing phenylalanine or tryptophan.

j_call v_call cdr3_aa
TRBJ1-1 TRBV7-2 CASSLTPNTEAFF
TRBJ2-5 TRBV7-6 CASSLGAQWKETQYF
TRBJ1-1 TRBV6-6 CASIRVRDHPDTEAFF
TRBJ2-3 TRBV7-2 CASSFRRFGTDTQYF
TRBJ2-1 TRBV7-8 CATTTGARNEQFF
TRBJ1-1 TRBV20-1 CSAVLRGPRAEAFF
TRBJ1-2 TRBV12-3/TRBV12-4 CASSRGQGGWYGYTF
TRBJ2-7 TRBV5-1 CASSSGQGGYEQYF
TRBJ1-2 TRBV7-8 CASSPIKTGDYGYTF
TRBJ1-4 TRBV5-1 CASSLEGTTAAEKLFF